Detailed here is one T cell receptor beta chain. This specimen comes from a study of shared clonotypes between healthy human individuals. The CDR3 runs to 17 residues. V lost 2 bases to trimming and J lost 6 bases; unmatched junction nucleotides: 12. Germline V gene sequence: CDR1 MNHNS, CDR2 SASEGT. The protocol was immunoSEQ multiplex PCR, while the TCRdb copy is restricted to in-frame clones and leaves out a portion. Altogether 1,500,000 or so clones are present, approximately 98.5% being singletons, with the ten largest covering over 0.3%. Sequencing was done on a sample of naive CD4+ T cells sorted from blood. Subset here: CD45RA+ positively selected. This rearrangement joins TRBV6-1 to TRBJ2-2; 7 bases agree with TRBD1. This clonotype was obtained from a man aged 30 to 45 in good health. CDR3 coding DNA: TGTGCCAGCAGTGAACAACAGGACAGGTACCGTCCCGGGGAGCTGTTTTTT. Translated, it gives CASSEQQDRYRPGELFF.